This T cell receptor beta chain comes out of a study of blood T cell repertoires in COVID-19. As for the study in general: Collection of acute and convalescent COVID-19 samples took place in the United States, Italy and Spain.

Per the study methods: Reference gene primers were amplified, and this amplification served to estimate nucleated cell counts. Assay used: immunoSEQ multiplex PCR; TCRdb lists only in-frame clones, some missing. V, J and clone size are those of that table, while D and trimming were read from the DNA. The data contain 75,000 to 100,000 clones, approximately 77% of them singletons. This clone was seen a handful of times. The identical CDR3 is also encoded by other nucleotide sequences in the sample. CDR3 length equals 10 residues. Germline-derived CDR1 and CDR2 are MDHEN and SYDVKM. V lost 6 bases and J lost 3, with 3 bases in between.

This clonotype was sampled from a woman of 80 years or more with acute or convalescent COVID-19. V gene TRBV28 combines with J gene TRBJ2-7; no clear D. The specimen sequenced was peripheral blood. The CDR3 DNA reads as TGTGCCAGCAGCCTCTACGAGCAGTACTTC. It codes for CASSLYEQYF.